One sample yielded the 7 T cell receptor beta chains listed below, sequenced in a study of T cell clonality in common variable immunodeficiency. Whole-study findings and limits: In common variable immunodeficiency, TCR beta chains reportedly carried fewer deletions and N-nucleotide insertions.

Their antigens remain unidentified. Produced via immunoSEQ multiplex PCR; TCRdb's table is partial and in-frame only. In all, the sample yields about 15,000 clones. Sequencing used peripheral blood mononuclear cells. These TCRs come from a human donor with common variable immunodeficiency.

Comments on this clone: Coverage ceases 3 residues before the CDR3 finishes, and the germline J gene fills in the end. The rearrangement uses TRBV29-1 and TRBJ2-1; D ambiguous. The CDR3 is 10 residues long. Germline CDR1 SQVTM, CDR2 ANQGSEA. Trimming took off 6 bases at V and 8 bases at J, with 8 bases between the two ends. This CDR3 is CSVGLDEQFF. The covered CDR3 bases are TGCAGCGTGGGCTTGGATGAG.

On this clone itself: The CDR3 end falls 3 residues outside the read, so it is completed with the germline J gene. V and J are TRBV7-3 and TRBJ2-1, with 9 nucleotides matching TRBD1. This CDR3 spans 13 amino acids. V was pared by 4 bases and J by 6 bases, with 1 base of the junction left unmatched. Germline values: CDR1 SGHTA, CDR2 FQGTGA. The sequenced part of the CDR3 DNA is TGTGCCAGCAGCTCGACAGGGGGCAATGAG. Translation: CASSSTGGNE. The entire CDR3 is CASSSTGGNEQFF.

A remark on this clone: Read sequence stops 3 residues before the CDR3 end, and the germline J gene provides the missing end. The chain couples TRBV4-1 to TRBJ1-3; D may be TRBD1 (5 bases). Germline loops: CDR1 MGHRA, CDR2 YSYEKL. Trimming took 1 base from V and 4 from J, leaving 14 bases between them. This CDR3 is built from 16 residues. This chain's CDR3 is CASSQAHWGFGNTIYF. The sequenced CDR3 bases are TGCGCCAGCAGCCAAGCTCATTGGGGCTTCGGAAACACC.

Comments on this clone: The read finishes 3 residues shy of the CDR3 end, and the germline J gene is used to complete it. The rearrangement joins TRBV19 to TRBJ1-2; D is unclear. V shed 1 base and J shed 2 bases, with 8 bases lying between them. This CDR3 is built from 14 residues. Per the germline V gene, CDR1 is LNHDA and CDR2 is SQIVND (reference sequence). CDR3 loop: CASSIGAGNYGYTF. CDR3 DNA (partial): TGTGCCAGTAGTATAGGGGCGGGAAACTATGGC.

Partial CDR3 DNA: TGTGCCAGCAGTTCCTTACTCAACACCGGGGAG. Its translation: CASSSLLNTGE. The whole CDR3 is CASSSLLNTGELFF. This chain joins TRBV12-3 or TRBV12-4 and TRBJ2-2; D is uncertain. Sequencing ends 3 residues short of the CDR3 end; the germline J gene provides the rest. The CDR3 totals 14 residues. V lost 4 bases and J lost 2, with 8 bases in between.

Points on this clone: The read comes to an end 3 residues before the CDR3 does, leaving the germline J gene to fill in the end. The chain carries TRBV20-1 and TRBJ1-2; no reliable D call. Trimming cost V 3 bases and J 2 bases, with 7 bases left between them. The CDR3 length is 12 residues. Germline V gene sequence: CDR1 DFQATT, CDR2 SNEGSKA (reference sequence). The covered CDR3 bases are TGCAGTGCTAGGAACAGAAACTATGGC. Its protein is CSARNRNYG. The full-length CDR3 reads as CSARNRNYGYTF.

Worth noting for this clone: Read coverage stops 3 residues before the CDR3 terminus; the germline J gene supplies the remainder. V and J are TRBV30 and TRBJ2-5, with D uncertain. Germline CDR1 GTSNPN, CDR2 SVGIG (reference sequence). Trimming left V 0 bases short and J 2 bases short, with 7 bases between. The CDR3 contains 13 residues. The part of the CDR3 DNA that was read is TGTGCCTGGAGTGTAGGGCTTCAAGAGACC. Translation: CAWSVGLQET. The CDR3 in its entirety is CAWSVGLQETQYF.